These T cell receptor beta chains were read from a single sample in a study of spatial heterogeneity in lung cancer. TCRdb redid the calling of the 5' RACE reads with MiXCR, one entry per CDR3 protein. The repertoire has 35,000 to 45,000 distinct CDR3 sequences, under 8% of them found once; the top ten carry around 29%. Sequencing was performed on PBMCs, taken at surgery. Receptor source: a female donor with early-stage non-small cell lung cancer. Each CDR3 is given with its conserved first and last residue. D genes are given only for firm matches. Clone size is given for some rows only: seen once, a few or many times, or a class if the clone is expanded.

TRBJ2-7,-,TRBV6-5,-,TGTGCCAGCAGTTACATTGGGGTTAAGGTCTACGAGCAGTACTTC,CASSYIGVKVYEQYF
TRBJ2-2,-,TRBV5-1,many,TGCGCCAGCACCCGGACAGCGTCGAACACCGGGGAGCTGTTTTTT,CASTRTASNTGELFF
TRBJ1-1,-,TRBV20-1,few,TGCAGTGCTAGAAGTGGGTCTGGCACTGAAGCTTTCTTT,CSARSGSGTEAFF
TRBJ2-3,TRBD2,TRBV2,many,TGTGCCAGCAGTGCTGATAGCCGGGGGGCGCAGTATTTT,CASSADSRGAQYF
TRBJ2-7,-,TRBV11-3,few,TGTGCCAGCCCCGGGACGGCGTCCTACGAGCAGTACTTC,CASPGTASYEQYF
TRBJ2-1,TRBD2,TRBV5-1,many,TGCGCCAGCAGCCTCCTGCGGGGGGATGATGAGCAGTTCTTC,CASSLLRGDDEQFF
TRBJ2-3,TRBD1,TRBV10-1,many,TGCGCCAGCAGTAGAGGGGGCCCCGCAGATACGCAGTATTTT,CASSRGGPADTQYF
TRBJ2-3,TRBD2,TRBV4-1,many,TGCGCCAGCAGCCAAGATGTGGGGACTAGTGTCATAGGTACGCAGTATTTT,CASSQDVGTSVIGTQYF
TRBJ2-2,-,TRBV7-2,many,TGTGCCAGCAGCTTCGTTCTTACCGGGGAGCTGTTTTTT,CASSFVLTGELFF
TRBJ1-1,-,TRBV7-2,-,TGTGCCAGCAGCCCTAATAGGGGAAGCGCTTTCTTT,CASSPNRGSAFF
TRBJ2-6,-,TRBV5-1,-,TGCGCCAGCAGCTTGGGGGACACTGGGGCCAACGTCCTGACTTTC,CASSLGDTGANVLTF
TRBJ2-7,TRBD1,TRBV18,-,TGTGCCAGCTCACCCGCCGGGACAGGGGGCGGGTACGAGCAGTACTTC,CASSPAGTGGGYEQYF
TRBJ2-3,TRBD2,TRBV9,few,TGTGCCAGCAGCGTAGGAAATAGCGGGCGCACAGATACGCAGTATTTT,CASSVGNSGRTDTQYF
TRBJ2-1,TRBD1,TRBV6-6,-,TGTGCCAGCAGCAGACCGGGACAGGGGTGGGATGAGCAGTTCTTC,CASSRPGQGWDEQFF
TRBJ2-7,-,TRBV2,-,TGTGCCAGCAGGCGGGACAGTTCCGAGCAGTACTTC,CASRRDSSEQYF
TRBJ2-7,TRBD1,TRBV2,few,TGTGCCAGCAGTGAGGGGACAGGGTCCTACGAGCAGTACTTC,CASSEGTGSYEQYF
TRBJ2-7,TRBD2,TRBV4-1,many,TGCGCCAGCAGCCACCCCCTTGGACTAGCGGGGGGCCGGAGCTCCTACGAGCAGTACTTC,CASSHPLGLAGGRSSYEQYF
TRBJ2-1,TRBD2,TRBV6-6,few,TGTGCCAGCAGTTACTCGATGGGCGGGAGAATGACCTACAATGAGCAGTTCTTC,CASSYSMGGRMTYNEQFF
TRBJ1-5,TRBD1,TRBV30,few,TGTGCCTGGAGTGCGACCGGACAGGTCCAGCCCCAGCATTTT,CAWSATGQVQPQHF
TRBJ2-2,-,TRBV5-4,few,TGTGCCAGCAGCTTGGGGATGTCAGGACCCCCCCGTGTAGGGGAGCTGTTTTTT,CASSLGMSGPPRVGELFF
TRBJ2-5,-,TRBV12-5,-,TGTGCTAGTGAGCAGGGACCGCAAGAGACCCAGTACTTC,CASEQGPQETQYF
TRBJ1-3,-,TRBV3-1,-,TGTGCCAGCAGCCCTCCCCAGGGATCTGGAAACACCATATATTTT,CASSPPQGSGNTIYF
TRBJ2-2,TRBD2,TRBV9,few,TGTGCCAGCAGCGAGGGGCGGGGGTACACCGGGGAGCTGTTTTTT,CASSEGRGYTGELFF
TRBJ1-4,-,TRBV9,few,TGTGCCAGCAGCGTTGACGAAGGCCTTAATGAAAAACTGTTTTTT,CASSVDEGLNEKLFF
TRBJ2-1,-,TRBV7-8,many,TGTGCCAGCAGCCCGCGGGGACTTGGGTACAATGAGCAGTTCTTC,CASSPRGLGYNEQFF
TRBJ1-2,TRBD1,TRBV20-1,many,TGCAGTGCTAGCAGATCACAGGGGGCCTATGGCTACACCTTC,CSASRSQGAYGYTF
TRBJ2-5,TRBD1,TRBV4-3,many,TGCGCCAGCAGCCAAGATGAGTTCGGGACAGCTTCCCACTTC,CASSQDEFGTASHF